The clone carrying this T cell receptor (beta chain) has only a few counts. Antigen unknown. The data were obtained in a study of T-cell memory formation after mild COVID-19. The overall study: TCR clustering was largely donor specific. Notes on the study in general: Specificity for SARS-CoV-2 was not confirmed among the second-wave clones peaking on day 37.

5'RACE with constant-segment primers yielded barcoded, UMI-tagged TCR alpha and TCR beta cDNA libraries. TCRdb used MiXCR to reprocess the 5' RACE reads, holding one entry per CDR3 protein. The sample has around 180,000 distinct CDR3 sequences, 16% seen once. Germline CDR1 and CDR2: LGHDT and YNNKEL (reference sequence). V was shortened by 6 bases and J by 6 bases, with 8 bases between the two germline ends. This CDR3 contains 11 residues. The sequence was collected from an adult woman who had mild COVID-19 (a few samples of this study predate the infection). Cell type and time point are not known. Sequencing was done on a sample of PBMCs or a T cell subset sorted from them (not recorded which). This chain links TRBV3-1 with TRBJ1-1; D is perhaps TRBD1 (6 bases). CDR3 sequence reads: CASRGGSEAFF. CDR3 sequence (DNA): TGTGCCAGCAGGGGGGGCTCTGAAGCTTTCTTT.